This T cell receptor beta chain is drawn from a study of tumor-infiltrating lymphocytes in primary liver carcinoma. The CDR3 has 13 residues. Germline lookup yields CDR1 SGHAT and CDR2 FQNNGV. This clonotype is a singleton in its sample. A read error may account for a junction end that differs from germline. Total RNA (roughly 550 ng) served as template for TCR beta cDNA synthesis primed by a constant-region primer. TCR beta libraries came from three nested multiplex PCR rounds using slightly modified ARM-PCR. Researchers ran the first two PCR rounds for 9 to 10 cycles each with TRBV1-TRBV30 forward primers and a C-beta reverse primer. TCRdb itself ran the multiplex PCR reads through MiXCR, one entry per CDR3 protein. The sample consists of about 30,000 distinct CDR3 sequences, 70% to 80% of them appearing once. Unsorted bulk tissue (roughly 17-34 mg) underwent RNA and DNA co-extraction.

The chain recombines TRBV11-2 with TRBJ2-2; D unresolved. Specimen: liver tumor tissue from sampling region 3. Stated subset: tumor region T3, left-lateral pole. This sequence was found in a woman in her twenties or thirties with primary liver carcinoma and hepatitis B virus infection. CDR3 DNA sequence: TGTGCCAACAGCCATGGCAACACCGGGGAGCTGTTTTTT. Amino acids: CANSHGNTGELFF.